These 28 T cell receptor beta chains originate from one sample sequenced in a study of CD8 T cells in ankylosing spondylitis. Findings of the study overall: Among TCR beta sequences, a motif of eight highly homologous variants appeared characteristic of ankylosing spondylitis blood.

MiXCR, run by TCRdb on the 5' RACE reads, gives a single entry per CDR3 protein. Of 450,000 to 550,000 distinct CDR3 sequences in the sample, under 5.5% were seen once. These receptors are not linked to any known antigen. Sequencing was done on a sample of blood, either unsorted or a sorted T cell fraction (not recorded which). These receptors were obtained from a male donor with ankylosing spondylitis.

This clonotype was picked up many times. V and J are TRBV7-3 and TRBJ1-6; 9 bases match TRBD1. CDR3 length equals 15 residues. V trimming: 3 bases; J trimming: 10 bases; junction bases outside the gene matches: 7. Per germline, CDR1 SGHTA and CDR2 FQGTGA. The CDR3 reads CASSLTGGAPSPLHF. Here the CDR3 DNA reads TGTGCCAGCAGCTTGACAGGGGGAGCGCCATCACCCCTCCACTTT.

This clonotype has a count of ten or more. The chain is built from TRBV15 and TRBJ1-1, with unresolved D. Germline values: CDR1 LNHNV, CDR2 YYDKDF (reference sequence). The germline V and J ends were trimmed by 0 bases and 4 bases, with 12 bases remaining between them. CDR3 length: 15 residues. The CDR3 DNA is TGTGCCACCAGCAGAGATCCCGTAAGCGGCACTGAAGCTTTCTTT. Protein: CATSRDPVSGTEAFF. The complete variable domain, with remaining parts taken from reference TRBV15 and TRBJ1-1, reads DAMVIQNPRYQVTQFGKPVTLSCSQTLNHNVMYWYQQKSSQAPKLLFHYYDKDFNNEADTPDNFQSRRPNTSFCFLDIRSPGLGDTAMYLCATSRDPVSGTEAFFGQGTRLTVV.

This clonotype was picked up many times. The rearrangement joins TRBV10-3 to TRBJ1-5; 8 bases match TRBD1. V was pared by 0 bases and J by 5 bases, with 6 bases of the junction left unmatched. CDR3 length: 16 amino acids. Germline assignment: CDR1 ENHRY and CDR2 SYGVKD. The CDR3 loop is CAISESQGARYQPQHF. CDR3 nucleotide sequence: TGTGCCATCAGTGAGTCGCAGGGGGCTCGGTATCAGCCCCAGCATTTT.

This clonotype appeared many times. The V call is TRBV9, the J call TRBJ1-2; the D gene is possibly TRBD1 (6 bases). The V end lost 3 bases, the J end lost 2 bases, and 14 bases lay between the germline ends. The length of the CDR3 is 15 residues. The V gene's germline CDR1 is SGDLS and CDR2 YYNGEE. Here the CDR3 reads CASSDGGGRNYGYTF. The CDR3 coding sequence is TGTGCCAGCAGCGATGGGGGCGGACGGAACTATGGCTACACCTTC. The full variable domain, in which reference TRBV9 and TRBJ1-2 provide the parts outside the CDR3, is DSGVTQTPKHLITATGQRVTLRCSPRSGDLSVYWYQQSLDQGLQFLIQYYNGEERAKGNILERFSAQQFPDLHSELNLSSLELGDSALYFCASSDGGGRNYGYTFGSGTRLTVV.

This clonotype appeared many times. This sequence joins TRBV6-2 or TRBV6-3 and TRBJ2-1, with D perhaps matching TRBD2 (6 bases). Between the trimmed V and J ends, which lost 7 bases and 9 bases, there was a span of 16 bases. Germline values: CDR1 MNHEY, CDR2 SVGEGT. This CDR3 is built from 13 residues. The CDR3 DNA reads as TGTGCCAGCACCTTAGGAGGGGCCGGTGAGCAGTTCTTC. It codes for CASTLGGAGEQFF.

This clonotype was counted many times. V and J are TRBV28 and TRBJ2-7; 9 bases line up with TRBD2. V was pared by 8 bases and J by 2 bases, with 7 bases of the junction left unmatched. The CDR3 has 14 amino acids. Germline V gene lookup returns CDR1 MDHEN and CDR2 SYDVKM. Here the CDR3 reads CASLWRGGTYEQYF. The CDR3 coding sequence is TGTGCCAGCCTCTGGCGGGGGGGCACCTACGAGCAGTACTTC.

The table lists this clonotype with a few counts. The chain recombines TRBV5-1 with TRBJ1-5; D is possibly TRBD1 (5 bases). Germline CDR1 and CDR2: SGHRS and YFSETQ. V gave up 0 bases and J gave up 0 bases, with 16 bases separating them. This CDR3 contains 18 residues. The CDR3 protein is CASSLAEGKIYSNQPQHF. The CDR3, as DNA: TGCGCCAGCAGCTTGGCCGAGGGGAAAATTTATAGCAATCAGCCCCAGCATTTT. Full variable domain (outside the CDR3, taken from reference TRBV5-1 and TRBJ1-5): KAGVTQTPRYLIKTRGQQVTLSCSPISGHRSVSWYQQTPGQGLQFLFEYFSETQRNKGNFPGRFSGRQFSNSRSEMNVSTLELGDSALYLCASSLAEGKIYSNQPQHFGDGTRLSIL.

This clonotype came up many times. V is TRBV5-1 and J is TRBJ1-1; weak D call: TRBD1 (6 bases). The germline V and J ends were trimmed by 6 bases and 4 bases, with 13 bases remaining between them. The CDR3 loop spans 13 amino acids. In germline, CDR1 is SGHRS, CDR2 YFSETQ. The chain's CDR3 is CASTSGGITEAFF. In nucleotides, the CDR3 is TGCGCCAGCACCTCCGGGGGCATCACTGAAGCTTTCTTT.

This clonotype was recorded many times. The chain is built from TRBV28 and TRBJ2-1; TRBD2 agrees at 8 bases. The CDR3 consists of 17 residues. V gave up 5 bases and J gave up 8 bases; unmatched junction bases: 17. Germline V gene data show CDR1 as MDHEN and CDR2 as SYDVKM. CDR3 in DNA: TGTGCCAGCAGTCCCACCCGGGGGGGGCGCGGGAGTTATGAGCAGTTCTTC. Translation: CASSPTRGGRGSYEQFF.

This clonotype has ten or more counts. The V and J genes are TRBV7-9 and TRBJ2-1; TRBD2 aligns across 8 bases. V dropped 10 bases and J dropped 8; count of bases not matched to a gene: 10. Germline V gives CDR1 SEHNR, CDR2 FQNEAQ (reference sequence). CDR3 length equals 13 residues. The CDR3 spells CATQDGGADEQFF. In DNA, the CDR3 is TGTGCCACTCAGGACGGGGGGGCTGATGAGCAGTTCTTC. The entire variable domain, with the rest obtained from reference TRBV7-9 and TRBJ2-1, is as follows: DTGVSQNPRHKITKRGQNVTFRCDPISEHNRLYWYRQTLGQGPEFLTYFQNEAQLEKSRLLSDRFSAERPKGSFSTLEIQRTEQGDSAMYLCATQDGGADEQFFGPGTRLTVL.

This clonotype was found many times. The chain joins TRBV4-3 to TRBJ2-3; 10 nucleotides line up with TRBD2. The germline gives CDR1 LGHNA, CDR2 YSLEER. The CDR3 has 18 amino acids. The trim removed 3 bases at V and 2 bases at J, leaving 11 bases unmatched. In DNA, the CDR3 is TGCGCCAGCAGCCAGGCGGATCTAGCGGGGGTCTTCACAGATACGCAGTATTTT. This encodes CASSQADLAGVFTDTQYF.

The chain recombines TRBV7-2 with TRBJ2-7, with D perhaps given as TRBD1 or TRBD2 (6 bases each). This CDR3 contains 14 residues. CDR1 is SGHTA and CDR2 is FQGNSA in the germline V gene. V was pared by 5 bases and J by 4 bases, with 15 bases between. CDR3 in amino acids: CASSGSGAWYEQYF. The CDR3 coding sequence is TGTGCCAGCAGCGGCTCGGGGGCTTGGTACGAGCAGTACTTC. The complete variable domain, with remaining parts taken from reference TRBV7-2 and TRBJ2-7, reads GAGVSQSPSNKVTEKGKDVELRCDPISGHTALYWYRQSLGQGLEFLIYFQGNSAPDKSGLPSDRFSAERTGGSVSTLTIQRTQQEDSAVYLCASSGSGAWYEQYFGPGTRLTVT.

The chain carries TRBV15 and TRBJ2-7; weak D call: TRBD1 (6 bases). Germline-derived CDR1 and CDR2 are LNHNV and YYDKDF (reference sequence). The CDR3 has 16 residues. V was pared by 0 bases and J by 2 bases, with 14 bases between. The CDR3 bases are TGTGCCACCAGCAGAGAAAGGGGCAGGGGAACCTACGAGCAGTACTTC. Translated, it gives CATSRERGRGTYEQYF.

The CDR3 protein is CSAPVSERGTYEQYF. DNA for the CDR3: TGCAGTGCTCCGGTTTCGGAGCGGGGCACCTACGAGCAGTACTTC. The chain uses TRBV20-1 and TRBJ2-7, with TRBD2 matching 7 bases. The junction had 12 bases not matched to a gene; V was cut back by 5 bases and J by 2 bases. The CDR3 has 15 amino acids. Germline V gene sequence: CDR1 DFQATT, CDR2 SNEGSKA (reference sequence).

In this sample, this clonotype turned up many times. The chain recombines TRBV9 with TRBJ2-1; D perhaps matches TRBD2 (6 bases). CDR1 is SGDLS and CDR2 is YYNGEE in the germline V gene. The CDR3 has 15 amino acids. Deletions cut 3 bases from V and 7 bases from J, with 17 bases between. As DNA, the CDR3 is TGTGCCAGCAGCGGCCCGGGACTGTACTCTAATGAGCAGTTCTTC. Translated, it gives CASSGPGLYSNEQFF.

The V gene is TRBV2, the J gene TRBJ1-3; 7 bases are a match to TRBD1. V gave up 5 bases and J gave up 8 bases; unmatched junction bases: 6. CDR1 is SNHLY and CDR2 is FYNNEI in the germline V gene. CDR3 size: 13 residues. CDR3 in DNA: TGTGCCAGCAGTTTGACAGGGTGGGACACCATATATTTT. This translates into CASSLTGWDTIYF.

This clonotype was recorded at least ten times. V usage is TRBV6-5 and J usage is TRBJ2-3; D gene uncertain. The CDR3 loop spans 15 amino acids. The V end was cut by 0 bases, the J end by 6 bases, with 13 bases between. From germline, CDR1 is MNHEY and CDR2 SVGAGI. The CDR3 nucleotides are TGTGCCAGCAGTTACTCGGGGTACCGAATGGATACGCAGTATTTT. It is translated as CASSYSGYRMDTQYF.

This clonotype has a count of ten or more. V gene TRBV13 combines with J gene TRBJ2-7, with 8 bases lining up with TRBD2. The CDR3 totals 15 residues. Germline CDR1 is PRHDT and CDR2 is FYEKMQ (reference sequence). Unmatched junction bases numbered 5, after V lost 2 bases and J lost 2 bases. The CDR3 reads CASSLTGGLPYEQYF. The CDR3 DNA is TGTGCCAGCAGCTTAACGGGAGGGCTCCCCTACGAGCAGTACTTC.

This clonotype appeared many times. V is TRBV6-5 and J is TRBJ2-7; 9 positions match TRBD1. Trimming took 2 bases from V and 3 from J; bases not matched to a gene: 5. Germline V gene sequence: CDR1 MNHEY, CDR2 SVGAGI. This CDR3 has 15 residues. CDR3 amino acids: CASSYQGQGVYEQYF. The DNA of the CDR3 is TGTGCCAGCAGTTACCAGGGACAGGGAGTCTACGAGCAGTACTTC.

This clonotype was recorded many times. V is TRBV9 and J is TRBJ2-2; the match to TRBD2 covers 7 bases. CDR3 length equals 14 residues. The trim removed 0 bases at V and 7 bases at J, leaving 3 bases unmatched. Germline V gene sequence: CDR1 SGDLS, CDR2 YYNGEE. The CDR3 sequence: CASSVGGGIGELFF. Here the CDR3 DNA reads TGTGCCAGCAGCGTAGGGGGGGGGATCGGGGAGCTGTTTTTT.

The chain recombines TRBV5-6 with TRBJ2-5; D is possibly TRBD2 (7 bases). In germline, CDR1 is SGHDT, CDR2 YYEEEE. Trimming removed 4 bases at V and 0 bases at J, with 16 bases between. The CDR3 contains 16 residues. CDR3 sequence reads: CASSPVGGGHQETQYF. As DNA, the CDR3 is TGTGCCAGCAGCCCTGTGGGGGGGGGCCACCAAGAGACCCAGTACTTC.

This clonotype was seen repeatedly, ten times or more. The V call is TRBV12-3 or TRBV12-4, the J call TRBJ1-5; D gene uncertain. V was pared by 2 bases and J by 7 bases, with 6 bases between. This CDR3 has 12 residues. CDR3 amino acids: CASSLMDQPQHF. The CDR3 nucleotides are TGTGCCAGCAGTTTAATGGACCAGCCCCAGCATTTT.

This clonotype has a count of ten or more. The chain carries TRBV7-9 and TRBJ2-4; 10 nucleotides agree with TRBD2. CDR1 is SEHNR and CDR2 is FQNEAQ in the germline V gene (reference sequence). V gave up 5 bases and J gave up 5 bases; unmatched junction bases: 9. There are 16 residues in the CDR3. The CDR3 reads CASSPPFSGRENIQYF. For the CDR3, the DNA is TGTGCCAGCAGCCCGCCCTTCAGCGGGAGGGAAAACATTCAGTACTTC.

This clonotype was observed many times. The rearrangement links TRBV10-3 to TRBJ1-1; D possibly corresponds to TRBD1 (5 bases). Per germline, CDR1 ENHRY and CDR2 SYGVKD. This CDR3 region has 14 residues. Trimming took off 0 bases at V and 11 bases at J, with 16 bases between the two ends. The CDR3 reads CAISESLFRVDAFF. The CDR3 DNA sequence: TGTGCCATCAGTGAGTCCCTTTTCAGGGTGGACGCTTTCTTT.

This clonotype has ten or more counts. This chain connects TRBV9 to TRBJ2-7; possible D gene TRBD1, 5 bases. Germline V CDR1 and CDR2: SGDLS, YYNGEE. Trimming removed 3 bases from V and 3 bases from J, with 19 bases in between. The CDR3 is 16 amino acids. Here the CDR3 DNA reads TGTGCCAGCAGCGCTCTCGACAGCCCTCCTCGCTACGAGCAGTACTTC. Protein: CASSALDSPPRYEQYF.

This clonotype was observed many times. The chain recombines TRBV28 with TRBJ1-2; no reliable D call. CDR1 is MDHEN and CDR2 is SYDVKM in the germline V gene. This CDR3 has 14 amino acids. V lost 2 bases to trimming and J lost 0 bases, with 7 bases between them. The CDR3 bases are TGTGCCAGCAGTTTACGGGCCCCTAACTATGGCTACACCTTC. Protein sequence: CASSLRAPNYGYTF.

This clonotype was observed many times. The CDR3 DNA is TGTGCCAGCAGTATGACAGCGTCCTACGAGCAGTACTTC. As protein: CASSMTASYEQYF. The rearrangement links TRBV12-3 or TRBV12-4 to TRBJ2-7; weak D call: TRBD1 (5 bases). Deletions cut 5 bases from V and 1 base from J, with 9 bases between. CDR3 size: 13 residues.

This clonotype was detected ten times or more. The gene calls are TRBV24-1 and TRBJ2-7; D unclear. Germline values: CDR1 KGHDR, CDR2 SFDVKD. The CDR3 has 13 residues. Trimming took off 1 base at V and 3 bases at J, with 6 bases between the two ends. The CDR3 nucleotides are TGTGCCACCAGTGATTTACAGAGCTACGAGCAGTACTTC. Protein: CATSDLQSYEQYF.